Presented here are 31 T cell receptor beta chains from one specimen sequenced in a study of T cells after posttransplantation cyclophosphamide. Only in-frame clones appear in the TCRdb table, and some are missing; sequencing was by immunoSEQ multiplex PCR. The data hold tens of thousands of clones, with almost 95% observed a single time. The specimen sequenced was PBMCs. Receptor source: a woman aged 45-60 years in good health and a related stem cell transplant donor.

The chain employs TRBV5-1 and TRBJ1-2; TRBD1 is a possible D gene (5 bases). Germline-derived CDR1 and CDR2 are SGHRS and YFSETQ. V dropped 2 bases and J dropped 6 bases, with 8 bases sitting between them. The CDR3 sequence is 12 residues long. The CDR3 sequence: CASSFLGDGYTF. The CDR3 region has the DNA TGCGCCAGCAGCTTTTTAGGGGATGGCTACACCTTC. The complete variable domain, with remaining parts taken from reference TRBV5-1 and TRBJ1-2, reads KAGVTQTPRYLIKTRGQQVTLSCSPISGHRSVSWYQQTPGQGLQFLFEYFSETQRNKGNFPGRFSGRQFSNSRSEMNVSTLELGDSALYLCASSFLGDGYTFGSGTRLTVV.

This chain links TRBV27 with TRBJ2-1, with D hard to call. Germline CDR1 MNHEY, CDR2 SMNVEV (reference sequence). The CDR3 has 12 amino acids. The V and J ends lost 4 bases and 11 bases respectively, with 12 bases between them. CDR3 region: CASSSTQNQQFF. The CDR3 bases are TGTGCCAGCAGTTCAACACAGAATCAGCAGTTCTTC.

This sequence joins TRBV27 and TRBJ2-3, with a possible D match to TRBD2 (5 bases). Germline V gene sequence: CDR1 MNHEY, CDR2 SMNVEV (reference sequence). The CDR3 is 14 amino acids. Trimming removed 2 bases from V and 3 bases from J, with 9 bases in between. In DNA form, the CDR3 reads TGTGCCAGCAGTTTACGGCTAGCTACAGATACGCAGTATTTT. Amino acid sequence: CASSLRLATDTQYF.

The chain combines TRBV5-1 with TRBJ2-5; TRBD1 agrees at 9 bases. Trimming cost V 2 bases and J 0 bases; bases outside gene matches: 2. This CDR3 region has 15 residues. Germline V CDR1 and CDR2: SGHRS, YFSETQ. CDR3 sequence (DNA): TGCGCCAGCAGCTTCGGGGACAGGGACCAAGAGACCCAGTACTTC. It is translated as CASSFGDRDQETQYF.

The chain carries TRBV19 and TRBJ2-1; 9 bases line up with TRBD1. The junction had 7 bases not matched to a gene; V was cut back by 9 bases and J by 1 base. CDR3 length: 15 residues. Looked up from germline, CDR1 is LNHDA and CDR2 is SQIVND (reference sequence). The CDR3 nucleotides read TGTGCCAGATACTCCGGGACAGGGTCCTACAATGAGCAGTTCTTC. As protein: CARYSGTGSYNEQFF.

The chain links TRBV19 to TRBJ2-1; perhaps TRBD2 as D (6 bases). Trimming shortened V by 1 base and J by 10 bases, and 14 bases separated the two germline ends. There are 14 residues in the CDR3. Looked up from germline, CDR1 is LNHDA and CDR2 is SQIVND (reference sequence). In DNA, the CDR3 is TGTGCCAGTAGTATAGGAGAGATAGCGGAAGAGCAGTTCTTC. Amino acid sequence: CASSIGEIAEEQFF.

V usage is TRBV19 and J usage is TRBJ2-1, with D maybe TRBD1 (6 bases). Per germline, CDR1 LNHDA and CDR2 SQIVND (reference sequence). V lost 8 bases to trimming and J lost 2 bases, with 10 bases between them. The CDR3 has 13 amino acids. CDR3 in amino acids: CASGRGPYNEQFF. For the CDR3, the DNA is TGTGCCAGTGGCAGGGGACCCTACAATGAGCAGTTCTTC.

The chain links TRBV5-1 to TRBJ1-2; no clear D. CDR3 length equals 14 residues. The V end was cut by 4 bases, the J end by 6 bases, with 16 bases between. Germline V CDR1 and CDR2: SGHRS, YFSETQ. In DNA, the CDR3 is TGCGCCAGCAGCCAAGCTGACATTGCGCATGGCTACACCTTC. Translated, it gives CASSQADIAHGYTF.

This chain joins TRBV6-1 and TRBJ2-1; TRBD2 aligns across 7 bases. The CDR3 is 16 amino acids. V trimming: 3 bases; J trimming: 2 bases; junction bases outside the gene matches: 7. From germline, CDR1 is MNHNS and CDR2 SASEGT. CDR3 residues: CASSEFKAGAYNEQFF. In DNA form, the CDR3 reads TGTGCCAGCAGTGAGTTTAAGGCGGGGGCCTACAATGAGCAGTTCTTC.

The CDR3 DNA sequence: TGTGCCAGCAGCTTGCGGGGCACTGAAGCTTTCTTT. The encoded protein is CASSLRGTEAFF. The genes are TRBV5-5 and TRBJ1-1; no firm D call. Germline V gene sequence: CDR1 SGHKS, CDR2 YYEKEE (reference sequence). V was pared by 1 base and J by 4 bases, with 5 bases between. This CDR3 has 12 residues.

Turning to this clone: Other nucleotide sequences in the sample specify the same CDR3. This sequence joins TRBV7-3 and TRBJ1-6; D is ambiguous. The CDR3 spans 14 residues. Germline lookup yields CDR1 SGHTA and CDR2 FQGTGA. The ends were cut back, 2 bases at V and 7 bases at J, with 9 bases in the middle. In nucleotides, the CDR3 is TGTGCCAGCAGCTTAGATAGAGGAAATTCACCCCTCCACTTT. Protein product: CASSLDRGNSPLHF.

The chain carries TRBV7-2 and TRBJ1-6; no definite D call. CDR3 length equals 13 residues. The V gene lost 1 base and the J gene lost 11 bases, with 9 bases spanning the gap. CDR1 and CDR2 (germline): SGHTA, FQGNSA. The CDR3: CASSLVSPAPLHF. The CDR3, as DNA: TGTGCCAGCAGCTTAGTGAGCCCGGCACCCCTCCACTTT. The full variable domain, its missing parts supplied by reference TRBV7-2 and TRBJ1-6, is GAGVSQSPSNKVTEKGKDVELRCDPISGHTALYWYRQSLGQGLEFLIYFQGNSAPDKSGLPSDRFSAERTGGSVSTLTIQRTQQEDSAVYLCASSLVSPAPLHFGNGTRLTVT.

The CDR3 spells CASSFLGTSGSSGETQYF. The CDR3 nucleotides are TGTGCCAGCTCATTCCTAGGGACTAGCGGGAGCAGCGGGGAGACCCAGTACTTC. The chain carries TRBV18 and TRBJ2-5; 14 bases line up with TRBD2. CDR1 KGHSH and CDR2 LQKENI come from the germline V gene. This CDR3 has 18 amino acids. V dropped 5 bases and J dropped 5; count of bases not matched to a gene: 13.

V gene TRBV5-1 combines with J gene TRBJ2-2, with D uncertain. Germline assignment: CDR1 SGHRS and CDR2 YFSETQ. The CDR3 is 17 residues long. The V and J ends lost 4 bases and 5 bases respectively, with 21 bases between them. In DNA form, the CDR3 reads TGCGCCAGCAGCCTGGCCGTGACTTCAGCCTGGACCGGGGAGCTGTTTTTT. It encodes CASSLAVTSAWTGELFF.

The chain is built from TRBV27 and TRBJ1-5; 7 bases are shared with TRBD1. CDR3 length: 15 amino acids. V dropped 6 bases and J dropped 4; count of bases not matched to a gene: 9. Germline V gene lookup returns CDR1 MNHEY and CDR2 SMNVEV (reference sequence). As DNA, the CDR3 is TGTGCCAGCAGGTCCACCGACAGGGTGAATCAGCCCCAGCATTTT. Its translation is CASRSTDRVNQPQHF.

The V gene is TRBV2, the J gene TRBJ2-1; D is undetermined. Trimming removed 1 base from V and 5 bases from J, with 9 bases in between. The CDR3 loop spans 14 amino acids. The germline V gene encodes CDR1 SNHLY and CDR2 FYNNEI. The CDR3 bases are TGTGCCAGCAGTGAAGGTAGGAGAAACAATGAGCAGTTCTTC. Translating gives CASSEGRRNNEQFF.

CDR3 loop: CAWSSGPTYTGELFF. For the CDR3, the DNA is TGTGCCTGGAGTAGCGGGCCTACTTACACCGGGGAGCTGTTTTTT. The chain links TRBV30 to TRBJ2-2; tentatively, D is TRBD2 (6 bases). With 2 bases removed from V and 3 bases from J, the gap between germline ends came to 13 bases. Germline V gene sequence: CDR1 GTSNPN, CDR2 SVGIG (reference sequence). The CDR3 totals 15 residues.

The rearrangement links TRBV13 to TRBJ1-2, with TRBD1 identical over 8 bases. Germline assignment: CDR1 PRHDT and CDR2 FYEKMQ (reference sequence). V shed 3 bases, J shed 8 bases, and the junction held 5 bases outside the gene matches. The length of the CDR3 is 13 residues. CDR3 protein: CASSLTGEVGYTF. CDR3 nucleotide sequence: TGTGCCAGCAGCTTGACAGGGGAAGTGGGCTACACCTTC.

This clone was seen just once. The rearrangement uses TRBV2 and TRBJ1-5; no definite D call. Germline CDR1 and CDR2: SNHLY and FYNNEI. The CDR3 totals 16 residues. The V and J ends lost 8 bases and 0 bases respectively, with 17 bases between them. The CDR3, as DNA: TGTGCCAGCCGGAGGCAAGGTGGCTATAGCAATCAGCCCCAGCATTTT. Encoded protein: CASRRQGGYSNQPQHF.

The chain uses TRBV5-6 and TRBJ2-1; tentative D call: TRBD2 (6 bases). The CDR3 totals 13 residues. Per germline, CDR1 SGHDT and CDR2 YYEEEE. V lost 4 bases to trimming and J lost 6 bases, with 11 bases between them. The CDR3 bases are TGTGCCAGCAGCGGGGACGGGGGCAATGAGCAGTTCTTC. Encoded protein: CASSGDGGNEQFF.

CDR3 in DNA: TGTGCCAGCTCTGGCGGGGGGGCCCAAGAGACCCAGTACTTC. Amino acids: CASSGGGAQETQYF. The chain is built from TRBV2 and TRBJ2-5, with TRBD2 matching 9 bases. The CDR3 contains 14 residues. Germline values: CDR1 SNHLY, CDR2 FYNNEI. V dropped 8 bases and J dropped 1; count of bases not matched to a gene: 5. Based on the CDR3 plus reference TRBV2 and TRBJ2-5, the full variable domain is EPEVTQTPSHQVTQMGQEVILRCVPISNHLYFYWYRQILGQKVEFLVSFYNNEISEKSEIFDDQFSVERPDGSNFTLKIRSTKLEDSAMYFCASSGGGAQETQYFGPGTRLLVL.

The V call is TRBV5-1, the J call TRBJ2-5; D ambiguous. This CDR3 contains 14 residues. Germline V CDR1 and CDR2: SGHRS, YFSETQ. The V gene lost 0 bases and the J gene lost 1 base, with 7 bases spanning the gap. The CDR3 loop is CASSLGGLQETQYF. As DNA, the CDR3 is TGCGCCAGCAGCTTGGGTGGGCTCCAAGAGACCCAGTACTTC.

The V call is TRBV10-3, the J call TRBJ2-1, with TRBD2 matching over 7 bases. CDR1 and CDR2 (germline): ENHRY, SYGVKD. The CDR3 runs 15 residues. The V gene end was trimmed by 4 bases and the J gene end by 0 bases; junction bases not matched to a gene: 3. CDR3 region: CAISAAGSSYNEQFF. CDR3 coding DNA: TGTGCCATCAGTGCAGCGGGGAGCTCCTACAATGAGCAGTTCTTC.

The chain uses TRBV5-1 and TRBJ2-3; 15 bases align to TRBD2. Germline V gives CDR1 SGHRS, CDR2 YFSETQ. J was trimmed by 4 bases and V by 4 bases; bases with no gene match: 4. CDR3 length equals 16 residues. CDR3 sequence reads: CASSQGLAGGSDTQYF. CDR3 nucleotides: TGCGCCAGCAGCCAAGGACTAGCGGGGGGGTCAGATACGCAGTATTTT. The variable domain in full, with the rest retrieved from reference TRBV5-1 and TRBJ2-3, is KAGVTQTPRYLIKTRGQQVTLSCSPISGHRSVSWYQQTPGQGLQFLFEYFSETQRNKGNFPGRFSGRQFSNSRSEMNVSTLELGDSALYLCASSQGLAGGSDTQYFGPGTRLTVL.

Worth noting for this clone: Compared with germline, one end of the junction differs, possibly owing to a read error. This chain connects TRBV5-1 to TRBJ1-4; D ambiguous. The V gene's germline CDR1 is SGHRS and CDR2 YFSETQ. The length of the CDR3 is 15 residues. CDR3 sequence (DNA): TGCGCCAGCACCTTGTCGGGGTCCGGCAATGAAAAACTGTTTTTT. Its translation is CASTLSGSGNEKLFF.

J is TRBJ1-2 and V is TRBV9; TRBD1 might be the D (6 bases). Between the trimmed V and J ends, which lost 0 bases and 0 bases, there was a span of 15 bases. The CDR3 loop spans 17 amino acids. CDR1 is SGDLS and CDR2 is YYNGEE in the germline V gene. CDR3 nucleotide sequence: TGTGCCAGCAGCGTAGAGGCAGGGGAAGGGGCTAACTATGGCTACACCTTC. This sequence encodes CASSVEAGEGANYGYTF. The full variable domain, completed using reference TRBV9 and TRBJ1-2, is DSGVTQTPKHLITATGQRVTLRCSPRSGDLSVYWYQQSLDQGLQFLIQYYNGEERAKGNILERFSAQQFPDLHSELNLSSLELGDSALYFCASSVEAGEGANYGYTFGSGTRLTVV.

The chain recombines TRBV21-1 with TRBJ1-1; TRBD1 was called by the table and not checked on the DNA. TRBV21-1 is a pseudogene. The CDR3 extends over 18 amino acids. The CDR3 nucleotides are TGTGCCAGCAGCGAATTAAGGCCGGCACAGCCGATTAACACTGAAGCTTTCTTT. Its translation is CASSELRPAQPINTEAFF.

CDR3 loop: CASSFLNRGLSNQPQHF. The CDR3 DNA follows: TGTGCCAGCAGCTTTCTCAACAGGGGCCTTAGCAATCAGCCCCAGCATTTT. The V gene is TRBV5-4, the J gene TRBJ1-5; TRBD1 agrees at 7 bases. Germline V gives CDR1 SGHNT, CDR2 YYREEE (reference sequence). The CDR3 totals 17 residues. The junction had 8 bases not matched to a gene; V was cut back by 2 bases and J by 0 bases.

V gene TRBV4-1 combines with J gene TRBJ2-3; 7 bases are a match to TRBD2. The ends lost 4 bases at V and 0 bases at J; junction bases unmatched: 10. Germline CDR1 reads MGHRA; CDR2 reads YSYEKL. This CDR3 has 17 residues. In nucleotides, the CDR3 is TGCGCCAGCAGCCGGAAACTAGCGAGTGCTAGCACAGATACGCAGTATTTT. Encoded protein: CASSRKLASASTDTQYF.

The chain has TRBV5-1 and TRBJ1-3; unclear D gene. Between the trimmed V and J ends, which lost 3 bases and 3 bases, there was a span of 7 bases. Germline V CDR1 and CDR2: SGHRS, YFSETQ. The CDR3 has 13 residues. The CDR3 loop reads CASSSGGGNTIYF. As DNA, the CDR3 is TGCGCCAGCAGCTCGGGTGGTGGAAACACCATATATTTT.

V is TRBV5-1 and J is TRBJ2-2; D perhaps matches TRBD1 (6 bases). Germline values: CDR1 SGHRS, CDR2 YFSETQ. Trimming stripped 0 bases from V and 4 bases from J, with 10 bases between. The CDR3 is 15 amino acids. CDR3 nucleotide sequence: TGCGCCAGCAGCTTGGTCCCAGGGGCCACCGGGGAGCTGTTTTTT. Its translation is CASSLVPGATGELFF.